The present T cell receptor (beta chain) was sequenced within a study of T cell responses to AZD1222 COVID-19 vaccine (dated by TCRdb to about 2021). Regarding the study in general: A total of about 230 trial participants underwent TCR sequencing, of whom roughly 210 received two doses of AZD1222 and about 25 received two doses of the MenACWY control vaccine. Trial participants were enrolled by age into subgroups of 18-55, 56-69 and 70-plus years, and around 150, 28 and 57 TCR-sequenced participants, respectively, were included in these subgroups. Results the study describes overall, beyond this receptor: No day 14 peak-response samples were available, so repertoires were characterized only after the peak T cell response. Conclusions about previously exposed vaccinees are limited because only six or seven AZD1222 recipients were SARS-CoV-2 seropositive at baseline. In the small 56-69-year group, the increase in depth fell short of significance, most likely because of low power. Most participants were white British and females outnumbered males, and the authors suggested that clonal diversity may have been underestimated. CD4 TCRs associated with the vaccine covered the entire spike protein, and the dominant responses were in regions 160-218 and 743-854. After two AZD1222 doses, spike-specific TCR breadth and depth were significantly higher than at day 0 and than in MenACWY recipients. Epitopes outside the regions mutated in the B.1.351 and B.1.1.7 variants were reportedly recognized by nearly half of the unique spike-specific TCRs.

The CDR3 regions of human TCRbeta chains were analyzed by immunosequencing. As for the original processing: Repertoire TCRs were checked for matches against a reference library of SARS-CoV-2-specific TCRs that had been generated using the MIRA antigen-specificity platform. Breadth was defined as the fraction of unique TCRs that were SARS-CoV-2-associated. Depth was defined as the fraction of total T cells that were SARS-CoV-2-associated. Each spike-specific TCR was assigned to its reactive spike region and to a CD4 or CD8 class using the MIRA data. Log10-transformed breadth and depth values were compared by one-way ANOVA with Sidak's multiple comparisons tests. TCRdb retrieved this table from immuneACCESS and kept in-frame rearrangements only. Not all clones are present; in checked studies, unresolved V genes account for under half, and no reason is known for the remainder. The V and J calls and the clone size are those of that table, but D and trimming were determined from the DNA. The sample has around 140,000 clones on record, around 84% of them singletons. In total, the top ten clones hold around 5% of the sample.

The CDR3, cysteine through phenylalanine, is 11 amino acids long. Just the 33-base CDR3 DNA is kept, in frame starting at base 1. From a lookup of the germline V gene (reference sequence), CDR1 and CDR2 are DFQATT and SNEGSKA. Trimming takes 6 bases from V and 3 bases from J, and the germline ends sit 8 bases apart. This specimen's time point label, interpreted: about 28 days (+/-7) after the second vaccine dose. AZD1222 recipients with second doses at about 4 weeks or about 12 weeks were pooled, because spike-specific TCR depth and breadth did not differ between schedules. Vaccinee samples were obtained from the UK trials COV001 and COV002, which included a single-blind randomized controlled phase 2/3 trial of AZD1222 (ChAdOx1 nCoV-19) in healthy adults. For TCRbeta chain sequencing, PBMC samples were collected from trial participants at day 0 and at day 28 after the second dose. For this clone: Its antigen specificity is not known. Qualities for individual bases were not recorded, and no much larger clone is one base off.

The source material was peripheral blood, sampled 28 days after the second AZD1222 dose. This clonotype was sampled from an adult who received the AZD1222 COVID-19 vaccine. The chain was built from TRBV20-1 and TRBJ1-2; the D gene is perhaps TRBD1, on 5 matching bases. CDR3 loop: CSATRDYGYTF. The nucleotides read TGCAGTGCAACCAGGGACTATGGCTACACCTTC.